A single TCR beta chain is shown here with its context. The data stem from a study of OX40 agonist ivuxolimab in advanced cancers. Overall study: Those enrolled were roughly 80% male, with a mean age of 60 years and ages from about 20 to 85.

TCRdb's copy holds only in-frame clones and misses some; the assay was immunoSEQ multiplex PCR. The profile covers about 19,000 clones, with about 83% appearing a single time and over 9.5% taken by the ten largest. The sequence came from an adult with an advanced solid tumor such as melanoma, head and neck, liver or kidney cancer. Here the sequenced sample was CD4+ or CD8+ T cells sorted from blood, taken in a trial of the OX40 agonist ivuxolimab.

CDR3 nucleotide sequence: TGTGCCAGCTCGGGGGTGGTTGGGGGAGACAATGAGCAGTTCTTC. Translated, it gives CASSGVVGGDNEQFF. The chain is built from TRBV6-5 and TRBJ2-1; D may be TRBD2 (6 bases). CDR3 length: 15 residues. CDR1 and CDR2 from the germline V gene are MNHEY and SVGAGI. Trimming took off 8 bases at V and 5 bases at J, with 19 bases between the two ends.